Listed here are 9 T cell receptor beta chains from one sample, sequenced in a study of T cell responses to AZD1222 COVID-19 vaccine. Measured with immunoSEQ multiplex PCR; TCRdb has only the in-frame clones, and not every one. Among about 120,000 clones listed, around 92% were seen once. The specimen was peripheral blood, collected on day 0 of AZD1222 vaccination. The receptor set was obtained from an adult in good health.

This rearrangement joins TRBV24-1 to TRBJ2-2; D gene uncertain. The germline V gene encodes CDR1 KGHDR and CDR2 SFDVKD. The V gene lost 5 bases and the J gene lost 4 bases, with 10 bases spanning the gap. This CDR3 has 14 amino acids. The CDR3 sequence is CATSGTLGTGELFF. The DNA for the CDR3 is TGTGCCACCAGTGGAACCCTCGGCACCGGGGAGCTGTTTTTT.

This rearrangement joins TRBV6-5 to TRBJ2-1, with D uncertain. This CDR3 is 15 amino acids long. V was shortened by 0 bases and J by 7 bases, with 13 bases between the two germline ends. Per germline, CDR1 MNHEY and CDR2 SVGAGI. The CDR3 is CASSYSESSSNEQFF. CDR3 in DNA: TGTGCCAGCAGTTACTCCGAGTCTAGTTCGAATGAGCAGTTCTTC.

This chain joins TRBV12-5 and TRBJ2-3; 10 bases are a match to TRBD2. The V segment lost 2 bases and the J segment 5 bases; nucleotides outside the gene matches: 7. The CDR3 contains 16 residues. The germline gives CDR1 LGHNT, CDR2 FRNRAP. DNA of the CDR3: TGTGCTAGTGGTTTGACGAGCGGGGGGGCCCGAGATACGCAGTATTTT. Its translation: CASGLTSGGARDTQYF.

This clone was observed many times. The V and J genes are TRBV19 and TRBJ1-5, with 7 bases fitting TRBD1. CDR1 LNHDA and CDR2 SQIVND come from the germline V gene (reference sequence). The CDR3 is 15 residues long. J gave up 9 bases and V 4 bases, and 12 bases lay outside the gene matches. CDR3 sequence (DNA): TGTGCCAGTAGTACGAATAGAGGGGGCGGAAGGCCCCAGCATTTT. It yields the protein CASSTNRGGGRPQHF.

The chain has TRBV28 and TRBJ2-7, with 9 bases lining up with TRBD1. The CDR3 runs 16 residues. CDR1 and CDR2 (germline): MDHEN, SYDVKM. Trimming at V came to 4 bases and at J to 3 bases, leaving 10 bases not matched to a gene. In DNA form, the CDR3 reads TGTGCCAGCAGTTACGTCTGGGGGACAGGGAGCTACGAGCAGTACTTC. Its translation: CASSYVWGTGSYEQYF. Variable domain in full (rest from reference TRBV28 and TRBJ2-7): DVKVTQSSRYLVKRTGEKVFLECVQDMDHENMFWYRQDPGLGLRLIYFSYDVKMKEKGDIPEGYSVSREKKERFSLILESASTNQTSMYLCASSYVWGTGSYEQYFGPGTRLTVT.

The J gene is TRBJ2-1, the V gene TRBV12-3 or TRBV12-4; D may be TRBD2 (6 bases). V was clipped by 6 bases and J by 9 bases, with 12 bases between them. This CDR3 region has 12 residues. The CDR3 region has the DNA TGTGCCAGCAGCCCAGGAGGGGCTGAGCAGTTCTTC. Protein: CASSPGGAEQFF.

The chain employs TRBV14 and TRBJ2-1; 7 bases map to TRBD2. J was trimmed by 9 bases and V by 4 bases; bases with no gene match: 21. CDR3 length: 18 residues. Per the germline V gene, CDR1 is SGHDN and CDR2 is FVKESK. The CDR3 DNA is TGTGCCAGCAGCCGACCAGGGACTTCAAGCGGGGCCCACGTTGAGCAGTTCTTC. It translates to CASSRPGTSSGAHVEQFF.

The V call is TRBV28, the J call TRBJ2-6; 8 nucleotides line up with TRBD1. The J segment lost 6 bases and the V segment lost 2 bases, leaving 3 bases of the junction unmatched. This CDR3 has 15 amino acids. CDR1 is MDHEN and CDR2 is SYDVKM in the germline V gene. The CDR3 bases are TGTGCCAGCAGTTTAGGGGGACAGGTGGCCAACGTCCTGACTTTC. It codes for CASSLGGQVANVLTF.

The rearrangement uses TRBV18 and TRBJ1-5; D not resolved. The CDR3 runs 12 residues. Germline CDR1 KGHSH, CDR2 LQKENI. V lost 5 bases to trimming and J lost 5 bases, with 7 bases between them. CDR3 loop: CASSTQDQPQHF. The CDR3 coding sequence is TGTGCCAGCTCAACCCAGGATCAGCCCCAGCATTTT.